The next 17 T cell receptor beta chains were all read from a single sample in a study of T-cell memory formation after mild COVID-19. TCRdb reanalysed the 5' RACE reads using MiXCR and keeps one entry per CDR3 protein. The data contain approximately 190,000 distinct CDR3 sequences, around 18% of them singletons. Sequenced input: PBMCs or a T cell subset sorted from them (not recorded which). All receptors derive from an adult woman who had mild COVID-19 (a few samples of this study predate the infection). Cell type and time point are not known.

This chain joins TRBV6-5 and TRBJ1-2; 7 nucleotides align to TRBD1. With 5 bases clipped from V and 6 bases from J, the junction kept 9 bases outside the gene matches. Germline values: CDR1 MNHEY, CDR2 SVGAGI. The CDR3 length is 14 residues. The CDR3 nucleotides read TGTGCCAGCAGTATGGACAGGCAGAGGAATGGCTACACCTTC. Encoded protein: CASSMDRQRNGYTF.

In its sample, this clonotype was seen a few times. V gene TRBV6-6 combines with J gene TRBJ2-1, with TRBD1 matching over 10 bases. Looked up from germline, CDR1 is MNHNY and CDR2 is SVGAGI (reference sequence). V trimming: 2 bases; J trimming: 5 bases; junction bases outside the gene matches: 0. This CDR3 has 14 amino acids. In DNA form, the CDR3 reads TGTGCCAGCAGTTACGGGACAGGGGACAATGAGCAGTTCTTC. The encoded protein is CASSYGTGDNEQFF.

The V and J genes are TRBV18 and TRBJ2-1; D is possibly TRBD2 (6 bases). Trimming cost V 3 bases and J 4 bases, with 16 bases left between them. There are 16 residues in the CDR3. CDR1 is KGHSH and CDR2 is LQKENI in the germline V gene. The CDR3 sequence is CASSPSLSGLYNEQFF. The DNA for the CDR3 is TGTGCCAGCTCACCCTCACTCAGCGGGTTATACAATGAGCAGTTCTTC.

V and J are TRBV7-8 and TRBJ2-4; D uncertain. This CDR3 has 16 amino acids. Germline assignment: CDR1 SGHVS and CDR2 FQNEAQ. V was pared by 0 bases and J by 1 base, with 10 bases between. The CDR3: CASSLAVLGAKNIQYF. DNA for the CDR3: TGTGCCAGCAGCTTAGCGGTGTTGGGGGCCAAAAACATTCAGTACTTC.

This clonotype came up a few times. V usage is TRBV12-3 or TRBV12-4 and J usage is TRBJ1-2, with 7 bases fitting TRBD1. The CDR3 sequence is 15 residues long. J lost 1 base, V lost 6 bases, and 8 bases had no gene match. CDR3 residues: CASRDPGQHNYGYTF. CDR3 coding DNA: TGTGCCAGCAGGGACCCGGGACAGCATAACTATGGCTACACCTTC.

This clonotype occurred a few times. V and J are TRBV24-1 and TRBJ1-5; D perhaps matches TRBD1 (6 bases). From germline, CDR1 is KGHDR and CDR2 SFDVKD. V lost 9 bases and J 4 bases, leaving 12 bases between the germline ends. CDR3 length: 13 amino acids. DNA of the CDR3: TGTGCCACCGGAGTGGACAGTAATCAGCCCCAGCATTTT. Its translation is CATGVDSNQPQHF.

V usage is TRBV5-1 and J usage is TRBJ2-2, with TRBD2 identical over 13 bases. Per germline, CDR1 SGHRS and CDR2 YFSETQ. Trimming took 4 bases from V and 5 from J; bases not matched to a gene: 2. The CDR3 sequence is 15 residues long. The CDR3 sequence is CASSAGLAGTGELFF. The CDR3 DNA follows: TGCGCCAGCAGCGCGGGACTAGCGGGAACCGGGGAGCTGTTTTTT.

The rearrangement uses TRBV7-2 and TRBJ2-2; TRBD2 might be the D (6 bases). This CDR3 contains 18 residues. CDR1 and CDR2 from the germline V gene are SGHTA and FQGNSA. Trimming stripped 3 bases from V and 0 bases from J, with 17 bases between. The CDR3 region is CASSFMATGTANTGELFF. In DNA form, the CDR3 reads TGTGCCAGCAGCTTTATGGCAACCGGGACTGCGAACACCGGGGAGCTGTTTTTT.

Comments on this clonotype: One base away lies a much larger clone, so this may be a sequencing read error. The chain carries TRBV11-2 and TRBJ2-7; TRBD1 matches at 9 bases. CDR3 length: 15 residues. Trimming cost V 1 base and J 3 bases; bases outside gene matches: 4. Germline values: CDR1 SGHAT, CDR2 FQNNGV. The CDR3 protein is CASSLGGTGSYEQYF. As DNA, the CDR3 is TGTGCCAGCAGCTTAGGGGGGACAGGGAGCTACGAGCAGTACTTC.

In DNA form, the CDR3 reads TGTGCCAGCAGCCCAGGGGGGGCAGGGCTCAACTATGGCTACACCTTC. Residues: CASSPGGAGLNYGYTF. The V gene is TRBV7-9, the J gene TRBJ1-2, with TRBD1 matching 7 bases. CDR1 and CDR2 from the germline V gene are SEHNR and FQNEAQ (reference sequence). With 5 bases clipped from V and 2 bases from J, the junction kept 11 bases outside the gene matches. This CDR3 is built from 16 residues. Full variable domain (missing parts from reference TRBV7-9 and TRBJ1-2): DTGVSQNPRHKITKRGQNVTFRCDPISEHNRLYWYRQTLGQGPEFLTYFQNEAQLEKSRLLSDRFSAERPKGSFSTLEIQRTEQGDSAMYLCASSPGGAGLNYGYTFGSGTRLTVV.

This clonotype was seen more than once but under ten times. This chain links TRBV12-3 or TRBV12-4 with TRBJ2-7, with TRBD1 identical over 8 bases. The trim removed 5 bases at V and 6 bases at J, leaving 9 bases unmatched. CDR3 length: 14 amino acids. CDR3 coding DNA: TGTGCCAGCAGTCGGACAGGGCCCCCCGGCGAGCAGTACTTC. This codes for CASSRTGPPGEQYF.

The gene calls are TRBV20-1 and TRBJ1-1; no clear D gene. Germline V lookup: CDR1 DFQATT, CDR2 SNEGSKA (reference sequence). V lost 5 bases and J 0 bases, leaving 13 bases between the germline ends. The CDR3 is 14 amino acids. CDR3 in DNA: TGCAGTGCTTCTTACACTTGGTTGAACACTGAAGCTTTCTTT. Its translation is CSASYTWLNTEAFF.

This clonotype showed up just once. This chain connects TRBV15 to TRBJ2-5, with TRBD1 as a possible D gene (6 bases). Trimming cost V 8 bases and J 5 bases, with 15 bases left between them. There are 13 residues in the CDR3. The V gene's germline CDR1 is LNHNV and CDR2 YYDKDF (reference sequence). The chain's CDR3 is CATSLDRWETQYF. Written as DNA, the CDR3 is TGTGCCACCTCCCTCGACAGGTGGGAGACCCAGTACTTC. Combining the CDR3 with reference TRBV15 and TRBJ2-5 gives the whole variable domain DAMVIQNPRYQVTQFGKPVTLSCSQTLNHNVMYWYQQKSSQAPKLLFHYYDKDFNNEADTPDNFQSRRPNTSFCFLDIRSPGLGDTAMYLCATSLDRWETQYFGPGTRLLVL.

The chain joins TRBV19 to TRBJ1-5; no clear D gene. CDR1 is LNHDA, CDR2 SQIVND, per germline (reference sequence). This CDR3 has 13 amino acids. Trimming cost V 9 bases and J 9 bases, with 18 bases left between them. The CDR3 protein is CASSDHRSGPQHF. CDR3 nucleotides: TGTGCCAGCTCGGATCACCGGTCCGGGCCCCAGCATTTT.

This rearrangement joins TRBV7-3 to TRBJ2-7; D perhaps matches TRBD1 (6 bases). Germline CDR1 SGHTA, CDR2 FQGTGA. The CDR3 contains 15 residues. Trimming stripped 1 base from V and 2 bases from J, with 12 bases between. The CDR3 DNA reads TGTGCCAGCAGCTTAAACAGGGTTCCGGCCTACGAGCAGTACTTC. Its translation is CASSLNRVPAYEQYF.

This clonotype showed up many times. The V gene is TRBV5-1, the J gene TRBJ2-3, with D unclear. The germline V and J ends were trimmed by 3 bases and 6 bases, with 8 bases remaining between them. The germline V gene has CDR1 SGHRS and CDR2 YFSETQ. The CDR3 has 12 amino acids. In nucleotides, the CDR3 is TGCGCCAGCAGCTCCTCGGTGGATACGCAGTATTTT. Translation: CASSSSVDTQYF. The full variable domain, completed using reference TRBV5-1 and TRBJ2-3, is KAGVTQTPRYLIKTRGQQVTLSCSPISGHRSVSWYQQTPGQGLQFLFEYFSETQRNKGNFPGRFSGRQFSNSRSEMNVSTLELGDSALYLCASSSSVDTQYFGPGTRLTVL.

The V call is TRBV7-2, the J call TRBJ2-1; no reliable D call. The CDR3 loop spans 16 amino acids. Germline loops: CDR1 SGHTA, CDR2 FQGNSA. Trimming shortened V by 5 bases and J by 1 base, and 15 bases separated the two germline ends. CDR3 residues: CASSRPGRPSYNEQFF. CDR3 coding DNA: TGTGCCAGCAGCAGACCCGGCAGGCCTTCCTACAATGAGCAGTTCTTC.